The TCR beta chain under discussion was sequenced for a study of human T cells and chemical hapten exposure. The overall study: The cohort included alopecia areata under or over 50% scalp, totalis and universalis. Small pooled library volume differences chiefly drove per-sample TCR yield variation. Regarding the study as a whole: Alopecia affected the donors, so their immune response may differ from healthy people's.

This CDR3 comprises 13 residues. CDR1 is DFQATT, CDR2 SNEGSKA, per germline (reference sequence). Trimming took off 0 bases at V and 4 bases at J, with 7 bases between the two ends. Time point denoted: patch test 1, 2 weeks after DPC sensitization. Treatment denoted: therapeutic diphenylcyclopropenone sensitization with weekly scalp DPC. This clonotype was counted at least ten times. Its matching antigen is unknown. Original analysis: Sample TCR totals centred on a median of approximately 96,000, ranging about 20,000 to 750,000. TCRdb reanalysed the RACE reads using MiXCR and keeps one entry per CDR3 protein. The V and J calls, along with clone size, are taken from TCRdb and not from the paper's own processing. The sample records approximately 400,000 distinct CDR3 sequences, around 5% being singletons.

Sample: whole blood, taken in connection with sensitization to the hapten diphenylcyclopropenone (DPC). The origin of this receptor is a woman aged 50 to 60 with alopecia areata. Some clones in this sample may be carry-over from other donors' samples. This rearrangement joins TRBV20-1 to TRBJ1-5, with D uncertain. CDR3 sequence reads: CSARDGQNQPQHF. CDR3 DNA sequence: TGCAGTGCTAGAGATGGTCAGAATCAGCCCCAGCATTTT.